These T cell receptor beta chains were read from a single sample in a study of shared clonotypes between healthy human individuals. The repertoire was sequenced with immunoSEQ multiplex PCR; TCRdb's copy has only in-frame clones and lacks some. The data show almost 750,000 clones, over 60% seen once. The source material was memory CD4+ T cells sorted from blood. Receptor source: a woman in her twenties or thirties in good health. The CDR3 runs from the conserved cysteine through the conserved F or W. D genes are given only for firm matches. Size is omitted from some rows. Given values are once, few, many or a class for expanded clones.

TRBJ1-4	TRBV7-2	.	.	TGTGCCAGCAGCTTGCAGGGAGGTGAAAAACTGTCTTTT	CASSLQGGEKLSF
TRBJ2-5	TRBV18	.	.	TGTGCCAGCTCACCCGGGGACCAACGAAGGGAGACCCAGTACTTC	CASSPGDQRRETQYF
TRBJ2-7	TRBV27	TRBD2	.	TGTGCCAGCAGTTTAGGGACTAGCGGGAGCTACGAGCAGTACTTC	CASSLGTSGSYEQYF
TRBJ2-7	TRBV5-1	TRBD1	.	TGCGCCAGCAGCTACACCGGGACAGGGGTGGACGAGCAGTACTTC	CASSYTGTGVDEQYF
TRBJ1-1	TRBV6-5	.	.	TGTGCCAGCAAGGAATCAGGTGGAGAGGCTTTCTTT	CASKESGGEAFF
TRBJ2-1	TRBV7-2	TRBD2	.	TGTGCCAGCAGTAATGTAGCGGGAGGAGAGGATGAGCAGTTCTTC	CASSNVAGGEDEQFF
TRBJ2-7	TRBV28	TRBD1	.	TGTGCCAGCAGAGTAGGGACAGCCTGGAGGGAGCAGTACTTC	CASRVGTAWREQYF
TRBJ2-1	TRBV6-1	.	few	TGTGCCAGCAGTGTATTCGACACCTCCGGAAATGAGCAGTTCTTC	CASSVFDTSGNEQFF
TRBJ2-1	TRBV6-5	.	.	TGTGCCAGTCGAGACGGGACTGATTACAATGAGCAGTTCTTC	CASRDGTDYNEQFF
TRBJ2-6	TRBV27	.	.	TGTGCCAGCAGTTTATCGTTTAGGGCCCGACTCTCTGGGGCCAACGTCCTGACTTTC	CASSLSFRARLSGANVLTF
TRBJ1-3	TRBV18	.	few	TGTGCCAGCTCACCAGCAGGGCAAGCGGACACCATATATTTT	CASSPAGQADTIYF
TRBJ1-2	TRBV15	TRBD1	once	TGTGCCACCAGCACCCCACGCGGGACAGGTAATGGCTACACCTTC	CATSTPRGTGNGYTF
TRBJ2-5	TRBV28	.	.	TGTGCCAGCAGTTTATCAGGGCCTGTGGAGACCCAGTACTTC	CASSLSGPVETQYF
TRBJ1-1	TRBV5-1	.	.	TGCGCCAGCAGGGACGGCGAACAGGAAGCTTTCTTT	CASRDGEQEAFF
TRBJ2-6	TRBV18	TRBD1	.	TGTGCCAGCTCTCCAGGGGGAGCGGGGGCCAACGTCCTGACTTTC	CASSPGGAGANVLTF
TRBJ2-1	TRBV28	TRBD2	.	TGTGCCAGCAGTTCCGGAGCGGGAGAACACAATGAGCAGTTCTTC	CASSSGAGEHNEQFF
TRBJ2-1	TRBV18	.	.	TGTGCCAGCTCCCGAGGTCCGATGGGTGAGCAGTTCTTC	CASSRGPMGEQFF
TRBJ2-2	TRBV25-1	.	.	TGTGCCAGCAGTGATGGCTACACCGGGGAGCTGTTTTTT	CASSDGYTGELFF
TRBJ2-7	TRBV28	TRBD1	.	TGTGCCAGCAGTTCTGCACAGGGGGCGAACCTCTACGAGCAGTACTTC	CASSSAQGANLYEQYF
TRBJ1-1	TRBV5-1	.	once	TGCGCCAGCAGCTTGATGGACAAAGACACTGAAGCTTTCTTT	CASSLMDKDTEAFF
TRBJ1-1	TRBV5-1	.	.	TGCGCCAGCAGCTTGGATGCGGGTTTGACTGAAGCTTTCTTT	CASSLDAGLTEAFF
TRBJ2-1	TRBV5-1	TRBD2	.	TGCGCCAGCAGCCCCGGGACTAGCGGGAGGAGCTCCTACAATGAGCAGTTCTTC	CASSPGTSGRSSYNEQFF
TRBJ2-5	TRBV7-8	TRBD2	many	TGTGCCAGCAGCCCCGAGCTAGCGGGAGGTGAGACCCAGTACTTC	CASSPELAGGETQYF
TRBJ2-6	TRBV5-4	.	few	TGTGCCAGCAGCTTGGCCATCAGCTCTGGGGCCAACGTCCTGACTTTC	CASSLAISSGANVLTF
TRBJ1-5	TRBV19	TRBD1	.	TGTGCCAGTAGTATAGGGACAGGGGGTCAGCCCCAGCATTTT	CASSIGTGGQPQHF
TRBJ2-3	TRBV4-2	TRBD2	.	TGTGCCAGCAGCCAAGATTACGGGACTAGCGACACAGATACGCAGTATTTT	CASSQDYGTSDTDTQYF
TRBJ2-2	TRBV5-4	TRBD1	.	TGTGCCAGCAGCCCGACAGGGGTGGGGGAGCTGTTTTTT	CASSPTGVGELFF
TRBJ2-3	TRBV7-2	.	.	TGTGCCAGCAGCTTAGACTACCTGGACGGAAATACGCAGTATTTT	CASSLDYLDGNTQYF
TRBJ2-3	TRBV2	TRBD2	.	TGTGCCAGCAGTCCCCCCGGGACTACTTTCACAGATACGCAGTATTTT	CASSPPGTTFTDTQYF
TRBJ2-3	TRBV6-5	TRBD1	.	TGTGCCAGCAGTTCCGCACCAGGGGGTATTTCAGATACGCAGTATTTT	CASSSAPGGISDTQYF
TRBJ1-5	TRBV19	TRBD1	.	TGTGCCACCGCGGACAGGTCTAGCAATCAGCCCCAGCATTTT	CATADRSSNQPQHF
TRBJ2-1	TRBV5-1	TRBD2	.	TGCGCCAGCAGCTTGGCCTCCGGGACTAAGGGCAATGAGCAGTTCTTC	CASSLASGTKGNEQFF
TRBJ1-1	TRBV29-1	TRBD1	.	TGCAGCGCATTACAGGGGGACACTGAAGCTTTCTTT	CSALQGDTEAFF
TRBJ2-2	TRBV6-6	.	.	TGTGCCAGCAGTTATGGGGGCATTCGCACCGGGGAGCTGTTTTTT	CASSYGGIRTGELFF
TRBJ1-2	TRBV6-6	TRBD1	.	TGTGCCAGCAGTTTATCGTATAGACAGGGAATCACGGCCACCTTC	CASSLSYRQGITATF
TRBJ1-2	TRBV7-9	.	.	TGTGCCAGCAGCCAACAGAGTCCGGAGATCAATGGCTACACCTTC	CASSQQSPEINGYTF
TRBJ2-7	TRBV28	.	.	TGTGCCAGCAGTTTCAGGGTAGACGAGCAGTACTTC	CASSFRVDEQYF
TRBJ2-7	TRBV6-1	TRBD2	.	TGTGCCAGCAGTGGTCGAGTTCCGGGACTAGCGGGTGAGCAGTACTTC	CASSGRVPGLAGEQYF
TRBJ1-1	TRBV18	.	.	TGTGCCAGCTCTCTAAGGCAGGCTGCACCTGAAGCTTTCTTT	CASSLRQAAPEAFF
TRBJ1-2	TRBV6-1	.	.	TGTGCCAGCAGTGAAGTAGCCCACGGGGGCCGTGGCTACACCTTC	CASSEVAHGGRGYTF
TRBJ2-7	TRBV6-6	TRBD2	.	TGTGCCAGCACCGCCCGGACTAGCGGGAGTCCGTACGAGCAGTACTTC	CASTARTSGSPYEQYF
TRBJ2-4	TRBV2	.	.	TGTGCCAGCAGTTCCCAGCAGGGTGGCATTCAGTACTTC	CASSSQQGGIQYF
TRBJ2-2	TRBV5-4	TRBD2	.	TGTGCCACCTATAAACCTGAGGCGGGAGACACCGGGGAGCTGTTTTTT	CATYKPEAGDTGELFF
TRBJ1-2	TRBV28	.	.	TGTGCCAGCAGTTTACCCGACCCTTACTATGGCTACACCTTC	CASSLPDPYYGYTF
TRBJ2-5	TRBV15	.	.	TGTGCCACCAGCAGAGAATCTCTGGCGGCCCGGATGGAGACCCAGTACTTC	CATSRESLAARMETQYF
TRBJ2-3	TRBV5-1	TRBD2	.	TGCGCCAGCAGCCCCGGACTAGCGGGAGGTGGCACAGATACGCAGTATTTT	CASSPGLAGGGTDTQYF
TRBJ2-7	TRBV7-3	.	.	TGTGCCAGCAGCTTAAGTGGGGGACTTCCCTACGAGCAGTACTTC	CASSLSGGLPYEQYF
TRBJ2-1	TRBV11-2	TRBD2	.	TGTGCCAGCAGCTTAGAGTCTAGCGGGAGGTACAATGAGCAGTTCTTC	CASSLESSGRYNEQFF
TRBJ1-2	TRBV28	.	.	TGTGCCAGCAGTACAGCTAACTATGGCTACACCTTC	CASSTANYGYTF